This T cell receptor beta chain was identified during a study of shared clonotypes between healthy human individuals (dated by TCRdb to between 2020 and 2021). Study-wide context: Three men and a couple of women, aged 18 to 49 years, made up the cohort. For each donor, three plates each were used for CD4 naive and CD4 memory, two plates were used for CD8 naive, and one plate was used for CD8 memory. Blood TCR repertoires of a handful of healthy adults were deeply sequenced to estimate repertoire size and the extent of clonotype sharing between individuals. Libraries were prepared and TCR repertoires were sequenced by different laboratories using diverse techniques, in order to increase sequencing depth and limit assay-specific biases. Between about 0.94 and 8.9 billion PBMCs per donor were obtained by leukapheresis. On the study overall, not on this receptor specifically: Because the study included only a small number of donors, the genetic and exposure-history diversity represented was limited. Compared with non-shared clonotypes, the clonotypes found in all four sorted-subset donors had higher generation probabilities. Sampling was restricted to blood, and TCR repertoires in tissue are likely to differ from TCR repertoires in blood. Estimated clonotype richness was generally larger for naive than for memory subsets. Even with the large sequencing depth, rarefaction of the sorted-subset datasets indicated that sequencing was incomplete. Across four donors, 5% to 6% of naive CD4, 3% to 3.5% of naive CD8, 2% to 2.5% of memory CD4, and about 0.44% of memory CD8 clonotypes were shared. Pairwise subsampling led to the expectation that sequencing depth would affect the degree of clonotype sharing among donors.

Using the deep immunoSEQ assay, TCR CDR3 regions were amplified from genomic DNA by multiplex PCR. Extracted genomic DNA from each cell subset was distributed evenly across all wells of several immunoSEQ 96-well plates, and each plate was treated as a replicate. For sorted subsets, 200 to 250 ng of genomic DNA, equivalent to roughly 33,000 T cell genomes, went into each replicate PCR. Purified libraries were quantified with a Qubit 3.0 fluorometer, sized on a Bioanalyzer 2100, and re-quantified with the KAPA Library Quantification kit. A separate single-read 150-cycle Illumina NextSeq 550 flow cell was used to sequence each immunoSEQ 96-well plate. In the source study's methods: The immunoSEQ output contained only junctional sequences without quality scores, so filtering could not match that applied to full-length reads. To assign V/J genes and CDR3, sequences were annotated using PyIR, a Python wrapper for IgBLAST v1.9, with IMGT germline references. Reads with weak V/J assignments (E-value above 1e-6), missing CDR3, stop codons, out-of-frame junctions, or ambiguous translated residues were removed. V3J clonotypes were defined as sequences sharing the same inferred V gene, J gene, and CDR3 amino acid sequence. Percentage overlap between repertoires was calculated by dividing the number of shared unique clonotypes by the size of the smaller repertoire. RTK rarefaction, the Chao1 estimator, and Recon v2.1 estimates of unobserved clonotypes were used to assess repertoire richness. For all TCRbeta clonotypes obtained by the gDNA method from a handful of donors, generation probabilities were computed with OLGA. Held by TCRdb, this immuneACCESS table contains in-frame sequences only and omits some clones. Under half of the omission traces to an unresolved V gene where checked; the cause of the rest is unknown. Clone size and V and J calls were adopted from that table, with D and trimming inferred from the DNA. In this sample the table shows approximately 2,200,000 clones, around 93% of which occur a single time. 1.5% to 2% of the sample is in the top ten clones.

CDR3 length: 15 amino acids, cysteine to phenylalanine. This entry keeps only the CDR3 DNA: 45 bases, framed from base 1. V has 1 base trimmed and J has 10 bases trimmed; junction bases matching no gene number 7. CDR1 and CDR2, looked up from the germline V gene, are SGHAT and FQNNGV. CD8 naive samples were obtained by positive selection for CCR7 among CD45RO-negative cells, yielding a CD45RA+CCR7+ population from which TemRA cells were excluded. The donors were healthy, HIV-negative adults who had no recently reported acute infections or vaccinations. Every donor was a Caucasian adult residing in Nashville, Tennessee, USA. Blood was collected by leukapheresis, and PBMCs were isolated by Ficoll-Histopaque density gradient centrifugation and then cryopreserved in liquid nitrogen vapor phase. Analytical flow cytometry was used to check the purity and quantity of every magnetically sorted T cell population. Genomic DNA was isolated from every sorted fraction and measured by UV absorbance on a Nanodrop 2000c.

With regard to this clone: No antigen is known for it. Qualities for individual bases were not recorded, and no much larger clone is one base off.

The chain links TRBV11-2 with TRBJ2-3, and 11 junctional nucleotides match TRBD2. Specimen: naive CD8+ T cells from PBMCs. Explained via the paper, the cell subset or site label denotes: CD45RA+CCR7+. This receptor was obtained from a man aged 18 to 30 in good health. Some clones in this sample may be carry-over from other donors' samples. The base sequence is TGTGCCAGCAGCTTAGGCGCTAGCGGGAGGAACGCGCAGTATTTT. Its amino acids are CASSLGASGRNAQYF.